The TCR beta chain described here comes from a study of response to subunit inactivated influenza vaccine. Study results and caveats: That few new T cells are recruited by each seasonal influenza vaccination was the authors' suggestion.

TCRdb re-called the RT-PCR reads through MiXCR, storing one row per CDR3 protein. Of roughly 760,000 distinct CDR3 sequences detected, over 20% appear once; the ten largest clones hold roughly 10%. This clonotype was seen ten or more times. Its antigen is unknown. The CDR3 totals 16 residues. Trimming removed 5 bases from V and 2 bases from J; junction bases left unmatched: 6. V is TRBV12-3 or TRBV12-4 and J is TRBJ2-3; 11 nucleotides match TRBD2. This sample comprised PBMCs from blood, obtained 4 to 6 days after vaccination. This clonotype was sampled from a man between 50 and 59 years old who received an inactivated influenza vaccine. The CDR3: CASSVYSGGATDTQYF. The DNA of the CDR3 is TGTGCCAGCAGTGTCTATAGCGGGGGGGCCACAGATACGCAGTATTTT.